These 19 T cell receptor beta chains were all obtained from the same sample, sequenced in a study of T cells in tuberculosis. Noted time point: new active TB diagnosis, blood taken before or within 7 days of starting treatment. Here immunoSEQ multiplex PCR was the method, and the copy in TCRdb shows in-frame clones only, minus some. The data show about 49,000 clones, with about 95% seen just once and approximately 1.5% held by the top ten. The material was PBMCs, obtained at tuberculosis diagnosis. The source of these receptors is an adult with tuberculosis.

CDR3 sequence (DNA): TGCGCCAGCAGCTTGGGCCATAACTCGGTTGAAGCTTTCTTT. Its protein is CASSLGHNSVEAFF. The V gene is TRBV5-1, the J gene TRBJ1-1; D uncertain. This CDR3 spans 14 amino acids. The germline V gene has CDR1 SGHRS and CDR2 YFSETQ. Trimming removed 0 bases from V and 7 bases from J, with 13 bases in between. Filled out from reference TRBV5-1 and TRBJ1-1, the complete variable domain reads KAGVTQTPRYLIKTRGQQVTLSCSPISGHRSVSWYQQTPGQGLQFLFEYFSETQRNKGNFPGRFSGRQFSNSRSEMNVSTLELGDSALYLCASSLGHNSVEAFFGQGTRLTVV.

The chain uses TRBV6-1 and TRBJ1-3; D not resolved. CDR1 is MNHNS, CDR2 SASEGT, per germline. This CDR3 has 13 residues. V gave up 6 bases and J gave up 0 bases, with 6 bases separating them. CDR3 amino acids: CASSHSSGNTIYF. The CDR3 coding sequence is TGTGCCAGCAGCCACAGCTCTGGAAACACCATATATTTT.

CDR3 DNA sequence: TGTGCCAGCAGCCCGGGCCGGGGGTTCTATGGCTACACCTTC. This sequence encodes CASSPGRGFYGYTF. This chain connects TRBV7-9 to TRBJ1-2, with TRBD1 as a possible D gene (5 bases). Germline lookup yields CDR1 SEHNR and CDR2 FQNEAQ (reference sequence). V lost 5 bases, J lost 4 bases, and 14 bases lay in between. CDR3 length: 14 residues.

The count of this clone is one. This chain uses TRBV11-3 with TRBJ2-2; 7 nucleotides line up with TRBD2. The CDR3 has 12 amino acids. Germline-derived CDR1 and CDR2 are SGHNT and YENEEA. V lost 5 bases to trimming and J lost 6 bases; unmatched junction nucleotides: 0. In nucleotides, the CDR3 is TGTGCCAGCAGCCTAGCGGCCGGGGAGCTGTTTTTT. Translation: CASSLAAGELFF.

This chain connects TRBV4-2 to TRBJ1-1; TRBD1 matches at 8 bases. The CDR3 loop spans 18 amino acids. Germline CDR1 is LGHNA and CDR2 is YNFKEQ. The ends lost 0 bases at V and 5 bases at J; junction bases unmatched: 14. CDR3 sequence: CASSQDGPQGARYTEAFF. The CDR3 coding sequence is TGTGCCAGCAGCCAAGATGGACCTCAGGGGGCTCGGTATACTGAAGCTTTCTTT.

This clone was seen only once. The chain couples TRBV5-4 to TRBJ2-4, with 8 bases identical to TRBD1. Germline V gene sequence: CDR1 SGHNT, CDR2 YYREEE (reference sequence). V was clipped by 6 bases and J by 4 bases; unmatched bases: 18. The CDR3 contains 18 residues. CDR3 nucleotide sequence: TGTGCCAGCACTTCCCTCCCCCTTTCCACAGGGGGTAAAAACATTCAGTACTTC. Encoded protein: CASTSLPLSTGGKNIQYF. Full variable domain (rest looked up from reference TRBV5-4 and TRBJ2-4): ETGVTQSPTHLIKTRGQQVTLRCSSQSGHNTVSWYQQALGQGPQFIFQYYREEENGRGNFPPRFSGLQFPNYSSELNVNALELDDSALYLCASTSLPLSTGGKNIQYFGAGTRLSVL.

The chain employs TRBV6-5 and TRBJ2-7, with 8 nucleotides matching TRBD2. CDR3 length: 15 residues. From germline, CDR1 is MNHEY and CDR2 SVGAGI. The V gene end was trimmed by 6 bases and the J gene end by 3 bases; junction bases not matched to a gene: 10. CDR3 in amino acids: CASSPGGLTGYEQYF. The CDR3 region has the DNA TGTGCCAGCAGCCCGGGGGGGCTCACTGGCTACGAGCAGTACTTC.

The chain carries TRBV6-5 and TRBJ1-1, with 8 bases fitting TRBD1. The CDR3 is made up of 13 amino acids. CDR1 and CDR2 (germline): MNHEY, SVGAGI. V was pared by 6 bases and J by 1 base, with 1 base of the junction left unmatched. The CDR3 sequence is CASSRGRNTEAFF. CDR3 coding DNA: TGTGCCAGCAGCAGGGGGCGGAACACTGAAGCTTTCTTT.

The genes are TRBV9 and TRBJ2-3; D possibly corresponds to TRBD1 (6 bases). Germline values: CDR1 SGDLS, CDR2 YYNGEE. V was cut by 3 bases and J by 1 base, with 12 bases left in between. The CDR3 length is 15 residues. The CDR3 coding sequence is TGTGCCAGCAGCGCGACAAACAGGGGCACAGATACGCAGTATTTT. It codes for CASSATNRGTDTQYF.

The CDR3 DNA is TGTGCCACCAGCAGAGACCCCGGGACTGGCACAGATACGCAGTATTTT. Residues: CATSRDPGTGTDTQYF. The chain links TRBV15 to TRBJ2-3, with D possibly matching TRBD2 (6 bases). Trimming left V 0 bases short and J 1 base short, with 11 bases between. Germline CDR1 reads LNHNV; CDR2 reads YYDKDF (reference sequence). The CDR3 loop spans 16 amino acids.

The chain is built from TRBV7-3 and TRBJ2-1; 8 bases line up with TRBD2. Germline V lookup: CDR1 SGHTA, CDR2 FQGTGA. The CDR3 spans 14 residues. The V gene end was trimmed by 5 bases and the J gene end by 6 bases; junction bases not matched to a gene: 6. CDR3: CASSPAGDFNEQFF. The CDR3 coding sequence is TGTGCCAGCAGCCCAGCGGGGGACTTCAATGAGCAGTTCTTC.

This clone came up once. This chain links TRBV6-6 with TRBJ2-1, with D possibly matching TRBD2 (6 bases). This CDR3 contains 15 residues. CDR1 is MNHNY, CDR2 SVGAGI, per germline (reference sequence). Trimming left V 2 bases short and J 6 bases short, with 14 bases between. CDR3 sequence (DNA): TGTGCCAGCAGTTACGGGGCGGGACGTATCAATGAGCAGTTCTTC. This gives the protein CASSYGAGRINEQFF.

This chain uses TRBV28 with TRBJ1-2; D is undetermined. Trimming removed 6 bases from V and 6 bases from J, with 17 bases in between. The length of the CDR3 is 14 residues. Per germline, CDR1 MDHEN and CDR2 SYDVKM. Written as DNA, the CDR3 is TGTGCCAGCAGCCGTATACAGCTCCGGCATGGCTACACCTTC. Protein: CASSRIQLRHGYTF.

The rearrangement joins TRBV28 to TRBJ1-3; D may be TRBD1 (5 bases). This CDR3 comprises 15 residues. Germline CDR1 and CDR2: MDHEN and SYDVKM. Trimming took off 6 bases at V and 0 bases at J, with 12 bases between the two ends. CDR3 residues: CASRGGGYSGNTIYF. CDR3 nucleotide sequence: TGTGCCAGCAGGGGGGGTGGGTACTCTGGAAACACCATATATTTT.

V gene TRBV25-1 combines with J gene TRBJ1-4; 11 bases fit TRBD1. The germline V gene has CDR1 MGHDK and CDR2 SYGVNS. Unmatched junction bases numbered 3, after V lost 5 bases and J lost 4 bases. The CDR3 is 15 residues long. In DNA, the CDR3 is TGTGCCAGCAGTCCCGGGACAGGGGGTAATGAAAAACTGTTTTTT. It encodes CASSPGTGGNEKLFF.

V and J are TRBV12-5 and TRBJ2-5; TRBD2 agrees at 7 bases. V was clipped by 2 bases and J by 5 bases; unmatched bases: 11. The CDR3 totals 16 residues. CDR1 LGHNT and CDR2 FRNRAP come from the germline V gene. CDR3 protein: CASGLTPLGAGETQYF. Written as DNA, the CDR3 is TGTGCTAGTGGTTTGACCCCTCTTGGAGCGGGGGAGACCCAGTACTTC.

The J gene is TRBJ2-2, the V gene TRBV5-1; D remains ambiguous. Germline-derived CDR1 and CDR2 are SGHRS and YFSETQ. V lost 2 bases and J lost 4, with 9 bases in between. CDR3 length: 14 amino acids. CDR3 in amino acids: CASSFGSLTGELFF. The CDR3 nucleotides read TGCGCCAGCAGCTTCGGTAGCCTCACCGGGGAGCTGTTTTTT.

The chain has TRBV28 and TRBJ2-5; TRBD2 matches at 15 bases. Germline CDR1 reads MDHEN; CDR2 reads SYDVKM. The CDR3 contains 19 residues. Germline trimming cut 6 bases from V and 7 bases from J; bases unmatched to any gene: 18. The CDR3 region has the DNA TGTGCCAGCAGCCGACCCGGACTAGCGGGAGGGCCGGGGAAAGGGACCCAGTACTTC. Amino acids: CASSRPGLAGGPGKGTQYF.

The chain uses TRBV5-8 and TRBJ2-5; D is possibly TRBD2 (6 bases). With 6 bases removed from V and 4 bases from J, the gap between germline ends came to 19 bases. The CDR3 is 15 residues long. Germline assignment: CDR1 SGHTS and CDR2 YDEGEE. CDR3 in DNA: TGTGCCAGCACCCTTGGGCGGGCGGAGGGAGAGACCCAGTACTTC. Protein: CASTLGRAEGETQYF. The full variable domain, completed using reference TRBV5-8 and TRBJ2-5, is EAGVTQSPTHLIKTRGQQATLRCSPISGHTSVYWYQQALGLGLQFLLWYDEGEERNRGNFPPRFSGRQFPNYSSELNVNALELEDSALYLCASTLGRAEGETQYFGPGTRLLVL.